This T cell receptor (beta chain) was identified during a study of T cell changes during pregnancy in multiple sclerosis. Germline CDR1 is SGHRS and CDR2 is YFSETQ. The CDR3 length is 15 residues. V lost 1 base and J lost 10; bases outside the gene matches: 8. This clone has just one count. Some clones are missing from TCRdb's copy, which holds only in-frame ones; the method was immunoSEQ multiplex PCR. The sample holds roughly 65,000 clones, around 91% seen once. This rearrangement joins TRBV5-1 to TRBJ2-1; 10 bases are a match to TRBD2. This TCR was sampled from a female donor in good health, enrolled as a control in a pregnancy study. Sequenced material: peripheral blood, taken in the third trimester of pregnancy. The CDR3 is CASSLTSGAGGEQFF. The DNA of the CDR3 is TGCGCCAGCAGCTTGACTAGCGGGGCCGGGGGGGAGCAGTTCTTC.